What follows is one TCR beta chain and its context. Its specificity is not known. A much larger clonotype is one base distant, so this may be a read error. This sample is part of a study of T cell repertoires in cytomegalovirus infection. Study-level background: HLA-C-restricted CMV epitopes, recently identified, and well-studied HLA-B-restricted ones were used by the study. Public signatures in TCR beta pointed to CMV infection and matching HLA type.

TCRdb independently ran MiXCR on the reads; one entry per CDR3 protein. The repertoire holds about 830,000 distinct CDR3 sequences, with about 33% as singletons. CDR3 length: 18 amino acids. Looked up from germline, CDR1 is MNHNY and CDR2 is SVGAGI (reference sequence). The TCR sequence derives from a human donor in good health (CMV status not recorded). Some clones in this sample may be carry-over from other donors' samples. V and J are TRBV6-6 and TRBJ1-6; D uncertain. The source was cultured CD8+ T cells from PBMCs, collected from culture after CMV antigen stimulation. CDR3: CVSSYSKGDKSLGSPLHF. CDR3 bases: TGTGTCAGCAGTTACTCGAAGGGCGACAAGAGTTTGGGGTCACCCCTCCACTTT.